This TCR beta chain was sequenced during a study of T cell responses to AZD1222 COVID-19 vaccine. Whole-study context: Second doses that came at about 4 or about 12 weeks were put together.

Trimming shortened V by 3 bases and J by 1 base, and 7 bases separated the two germline ends. Germline V lookup: CDR1 MNHEY, CDR2 SMNVEV (reference sequence). The CDR3 contains 15 residues. Sequencing used immunoSEQ multiplex PCR; TCRdb keeps in-frame clones, though not all of them. There are about 83,000 clones in the sample; about 83% occur only once, and 8.7% lies in the top ten. Study results and caveats: The donor group comprised mostly white British people and more females; the analysis possibly underestimated clonal diversity. Per reports, nearly half of all spike-specific TCRs target regions that are unmutated in variants. Spike-specific TCR depth and breadth grew after two AZD1222 doses.

In its sample, this clone was seen once. No antigen is known for it. This sequence was found in an adult in good health. V usage is TRBV27 and J usage is TRBJ2-6; D is possibly TRBD1 (5 bases). Sequenced material: peripheral blood, taken on day 0 of AZD1222 vaccination. CDR3 region: CASSFAGSGANVLTF. DNA of the CDR3: TGTGCCAGCAGTTTCGCAGGGTCTGGGGCCAACGTCCTGACTTTC.